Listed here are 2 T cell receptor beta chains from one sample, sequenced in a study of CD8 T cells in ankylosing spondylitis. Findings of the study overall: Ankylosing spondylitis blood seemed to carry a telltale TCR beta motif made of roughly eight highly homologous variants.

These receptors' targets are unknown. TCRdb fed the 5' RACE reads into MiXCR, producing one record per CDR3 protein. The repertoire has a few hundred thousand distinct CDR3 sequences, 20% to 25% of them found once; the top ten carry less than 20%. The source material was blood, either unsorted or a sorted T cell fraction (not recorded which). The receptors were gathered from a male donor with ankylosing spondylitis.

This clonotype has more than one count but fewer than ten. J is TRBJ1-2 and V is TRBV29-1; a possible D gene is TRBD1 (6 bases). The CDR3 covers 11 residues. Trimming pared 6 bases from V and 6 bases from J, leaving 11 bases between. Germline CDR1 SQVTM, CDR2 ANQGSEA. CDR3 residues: CSVATGNGYTF. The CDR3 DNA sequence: TGCAGCGTCGCCACAGGGAATGGCTACACCTTC.

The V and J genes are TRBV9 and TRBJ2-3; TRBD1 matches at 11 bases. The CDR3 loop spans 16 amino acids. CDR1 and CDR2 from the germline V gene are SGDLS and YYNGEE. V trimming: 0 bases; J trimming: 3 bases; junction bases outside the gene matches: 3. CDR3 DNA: TGTGCCAGCAGCGTAGGAGGGGACAGGGGGACAGATACGCAGTATTTT. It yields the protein CASSVGGDRGTDTQYF.